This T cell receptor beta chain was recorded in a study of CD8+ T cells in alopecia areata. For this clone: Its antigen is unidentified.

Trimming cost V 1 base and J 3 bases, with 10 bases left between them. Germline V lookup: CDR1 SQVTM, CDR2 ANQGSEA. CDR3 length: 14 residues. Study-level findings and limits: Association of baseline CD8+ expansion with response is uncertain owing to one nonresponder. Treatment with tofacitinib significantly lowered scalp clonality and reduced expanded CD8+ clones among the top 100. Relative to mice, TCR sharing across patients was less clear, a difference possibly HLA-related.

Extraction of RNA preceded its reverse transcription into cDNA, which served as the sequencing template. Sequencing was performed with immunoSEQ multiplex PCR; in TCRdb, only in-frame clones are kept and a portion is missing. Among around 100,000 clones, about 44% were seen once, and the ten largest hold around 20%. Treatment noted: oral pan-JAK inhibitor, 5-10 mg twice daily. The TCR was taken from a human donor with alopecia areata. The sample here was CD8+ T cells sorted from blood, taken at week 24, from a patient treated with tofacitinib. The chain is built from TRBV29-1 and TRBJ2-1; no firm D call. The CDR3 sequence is CSVEGQTHYNEQFF. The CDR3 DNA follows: TGCAGCGTTGAAGGGCAGACCCACTACAATGAGCAGTTCTTC.